This T cell receptor (beta chain) was obtained from a study of cytomegalovirus exposure and HLA in healthy donors. Clones were read by immunoSEQ multiplex PCR, and TCRdb kept only the in-frame ones, dropping some. The data show about 140,000 clones, with 70% to 90% seen just once and under 3% held by the top ten. The CDR3 sequence is 13 residues long. V dropped 2 bases and J dropped 11 bases, with 14 bases sitting between them. Per germline, CDR1 SGHTA and CDR2 FQGNSA. The donors formed part of the roughly 110-subject validation cohort, distinct from the roughly 630-subject first cohort. The source material was PBMCs. V and J are TRBV7-2 and TRBJ2-3, with D maybe TRBD2 (5 bases). The TCR was taken from a man in his late teens or twenties in good health and CMV-seronegative. CDR3 nucleotide sequence: TGTGCCAGCAGCTTATTGGAAGGAGCGGTGCAGTATTTT. It specifies CASSLLEGAVQYF.